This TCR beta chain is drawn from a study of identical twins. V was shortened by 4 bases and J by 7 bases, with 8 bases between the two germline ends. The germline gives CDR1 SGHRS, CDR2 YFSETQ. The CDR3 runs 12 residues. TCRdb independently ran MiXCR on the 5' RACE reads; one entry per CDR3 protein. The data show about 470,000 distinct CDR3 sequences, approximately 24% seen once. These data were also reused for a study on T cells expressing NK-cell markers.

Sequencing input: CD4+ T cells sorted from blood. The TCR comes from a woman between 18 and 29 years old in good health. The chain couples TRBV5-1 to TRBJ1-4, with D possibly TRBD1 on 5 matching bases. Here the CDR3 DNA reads TGCGCCAGCAGCAGGGACTTTGAAAAACTGTTTTTT. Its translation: CASSRDFEKLFF.